This paragraph covers one T cell receptor (beta chain) sequence. The V gene's germline CDR1 is SNHLY and CDR2 FYNNEI. The CDR3 contains 17 residues. The trim removed 6 bases at V and 4 bases at J, leaving 15 bases unmatched. Investigators divided CD4+ cells into CD45RA+ naive and CD45RA-negative memory subsets. The entry originates in a study of shared clonotypes between healthy human individuals. Clones were read by immunoSEQ multiplex PCR, and TCRdb kept only the in-frame ones, dropping some. Of nearly 750,000 clones in the sample, roughly 72% were seen once. The sequencing input was memory CD4+ T cells sorted from blood. The subset denotes: CD45RA-negative fraction. The sequence came from a woman in her 30s in good health. The chain carries TRBV2 and TRBJ2-1; 7 nucleotides agree with TRBD2. The CDR3 sequence: CASRLNLGGRIYNEQFF. The CDR3, as DNA: TGTGCCAGCAGGCTGAATCTTGGCGGGAGAATTTACAATGAGCAGTTCTTC.